These T cell receptor beta chains were read from a single sample in a study of Ad26.COV2.S vaccination and SARS-CoV-2 variants. Data came from immunoSEQ multiplex PCR; TCRdb stores just in-frame clones and leaves some out. The data contain 350,000 to 500,000 clones, 90% of them seen just once; the ten biggest clones take up less than 5.5%. The sample was peripheral blood, taken in a trial of Ad26.COV2.S vaccine versus placebo. These TCRs come from a person between 18 and 60 years old who received the Ad26.COV2.S COVID-19 vaccine or a placebo. CDR3s leave out the opening cysteine and the closing phenylalanine or tryptophan.

TRBV24-1	TRBJ2-3	ATSAHYTDTQY
TRBV5-4	TRBJ2-2	ASSFRQGPTGELF
TRBV30	TRBJ2-2	AWSANRVGELF
TRBV7-2	TRBJ2-1	ASSPGLAAYNEQF
TRBV9	TRBJ2-3	ASSVNPTDTQY
TRBV9	TRBJ2-7	ASSGDSSYEQY
TRBV4-2	TRBJ1-6	ASSQGTGNSPLH
TRBV9	TRBJ2-5	ASSLAGGIGETQY
TRBV4-1	TRBJ1-4	ASSQDSGQEEKLF
TRBV6-1	TRBJ2-3	ASSARQGGSTDTQY
TRBV6-2/TRBV6-3	TRBJ2-7	ASSVLAGRNEQY
TRBV2	TRBJ2-3	ASSRGGTDTQY
TRBV6-5	TRBJ2-1	ASSSGSGGYNEQF
TRBV28	TRBJ2-2	ASSLAGANTGELF
TRBV10-3	TRBJ2-7	AIRPGQGVYEQY
TRBV25-1	TRBJ2-1	ASSESPGGQF
TRBV28	TRBJ2-7	ASCGEGEQY
TRBV14	TRBJ1-1	ASSQGDRGNTEAF
TRBV15	TRBJ2-1	ATSQGLSGSYGGNEQF
TRBV4-2	TRBJ2-3	ASSLDDTQY
TRBV18	TRBJ2-1	ASSPTGTSDYNEQF
TRBV9	TRBJ1-2	ASSPNPGQANYGYT
TRBV7-2	TRBJ2-4	ASSLLNIQY
TRBV7-8	TRBJ2-3	ASSLARTGGRGDTQY
TRBV15	TRBJ2-5	ATSRGGQETQY
TRBV15	TRBJ1-5	ATSLRGGDQPQH
TRBV27	TRBJ2-5	ASSLKRTGFQETQY
TRBV19	TRBJ2-4	ATRKGGAKNIQY
TRBV19	TRBJ2-3	ASSIGVTDTQY
TRBV11-2	TRBJ2-4	ASSLDGGLAKNIQY
TRBV3-1/TRBV3-2	TRBJ2-7	ASSHLRDEQY
TRBV25-1	TRBJ2-2	ASMDVPGELF
TRBV6-2/TRBV6-3	TRBJ1-2	ASSPEQGDYGYT
TRBV9	TRBJ1-1	ASRGLQGLATEAF
TRBV12-5	TRBJ1-1	ASGDDGGRDTEAF
TRBV11-2	TRBJ2-1	ASSLVGTSGRAQNEQF
TRBV3-1/TRBV3-2	TRBJ2-1	ASSQGLAGGRKF
TRBV24-1	TRBJ2-7	ATSDRQGDEQY
TRBV15	TRBJ2-7	ATSSRDTDYEQY
TRBV18	TRBJ2-7	ASSLRDSPYEQY
TRBV5-1	TRBJ2-1	ASSLGPLGQYEQF
TRBV11-2	TRBJ2-7	ASRVLGAYEQY
TRBV27	TRBJ1-5	ASSLSRYSNQPQH
TRBV7-9	TRBJ1-3	ASSPLNGNTIY
TRBV15	TRBJ2-7	ATSGQSYEQY
TRBV9	TRBJ2-7	ASSVGGNVLEQY
TRBV6-5	TRBJ2-5	ASRASGRFETQY
TRBV11-2	TRBJ2-7	ASSASTYEQY
TRBV18	TRBJ1-5	ASSFGGRGNQPQH
TRBV10-3	TRBJ2-1	AISESVVRAYNEQF
TRBV7-9	TRBJ1-1	ASAPVGRTEAF